A single sample gave rise to the 18 T cell receptor beta chains below, sequenced in a study of control samples from healthy donors and cancer patients. Clones were sequenced by immunoSEQ multiplex PCR, and TCRdb holds only the in-frame ones, with some missing. The sample yields 100,000 to 150,000 clones, roughly 90% seen once. The specimen was blood. These receptors came from a man aged 45-65 years in good health.

This chain connects TRBV6-5 to TRBJ2-3; 8 nucleotides match TRBD2. Germline loops: CDR1 MNHEY, CDR2 SVGAGI. The CDR3 length is 15 residues. The V and J ends lost 7 bases and 5 bases, in that order; junction bases with no gene match: 11. CDR3 nucleotides: TGTGCCAGCAAGAATAGCGGGGCCCGGGGAGATACGCAGTATTTT. This codes for CASKNSGARGDTQYF.

J is TRBJ2-3 and V is TRBV5-5; D could derive from TRBD1 or TRBD2 (5 bases each). CDR3 length: 15 amino acids. The germline CDR1 and CDR2 sequences are SGHKS and YYEKEE (reference sequence). Trimming took off 0 bases at V and 4 bases at J, with 12 bases between the two ends. CDR3 in amino acids: CASSLDPGTADTQYF. The CDR3 DNA is TGTGCCAGCAGCTTGGATCCGGGGACGGCAGATACGCAGTATTTT.

The chain uses TRBV9 and TRBJ1-2, with a weak D call TRBD1 (5 bases). Trimming left V 4 bases short and J 2 bases short, with 6 bases between. Germline V gene lookup returns CDR1 SGDLS and CDR2 YYNGEE. The CDR3 covers 12 residues. CDR3 region: CASSRDNYGYTF. The CDR3 DNA sequence: TGTGCCAGCAGCAGGGACAACTATGGCTACACCTTC. The full variable domain, in which reference TRBV9 and TRBJ1-2 provide the parts outside the CDR3, is DSGVTQTPKHLITATGQRVTLRCSPRSGDLSVYWYQQSLDQGLQFLIQYYNGEERAKGNILERFSAQQFPDLHSELNLSSLELGDSALYFCASSRDNYGYTFGSGTRLTVV.

The V and J genes are TRBV4-2 and TRBJ1-4; D unclear. This CDR3 comprises 16 residues. Per germline, CDR1 LGHNA and CDR2 YNFKEQ. V was shortened by 0 bases and J by 4 bases, with 12 bases between the two germline ends. CDR3 DNA: TGTGCCAGCAGCCAAGATGGAGGGATGGATAATGAAAAACTGTTTTTT. Protein sequence: CASSQDGGMDNEKLFF.

The V call is TRBV19, the J call TRBJ2-1; D remains unclear. This CDR3 is built from 12 residues. Trimming pared 1 base from V and 7 bases from J, leaving 5 bases between. Germline loops: CDR1 LNHDA, CDR2 SQIVND (reference sequence). CDR3 residues: CASSIGGNEQFF. The CDR3 region has the DNA TGTGCCAGTAGTATAGGGGGTAATGAGCAGTTCTTC. Drawing the rest from reference TRBV19 and TRBJ2-1, the complete variable domain is DGGITQSPKYLFRKEGQNVTLSCEQNLNHDAMYWYRQDPGQGLRLIYYSQIVNDFQKGDIAEGYSVSREKKESFPLTVTSAQKNPTAFYLCASSIGGNEQFFGPGTRLTVL.

V is TRBV27 and J is TRBJ1-1; perhaps TRBD1 as D (5 bases). Germline CDR1 is MNHEY and CDR2 is SMNVEV (reference sequence). The CDR3 sequence is 13 residues long. V lost 11 bases, J lost 6 bases, and 19 bases lay in between. In DNA form, the CDR3 reads TGTGCCGGCAAAGACACCCAGGGAGCTGAAGCTTTCTTT. Translated: CAGKDTQGAEAFF.

This clone has a single count. The chain has TRBV5-4 and TRBJ2-5, with TRBD2 matching 7 bases. Germline V gene data show CDR1 as SGHNT and CDR2 as YYREEE (reference sequence). This CDR3 has 15 residues. The V segment lost 0 bases and the J segment 4 bases; nucleotides outside the gene matches: 6. The CDR3 coding sequence is TGTGCCAGCAGCTTGGGAGGACTAGGCGGAGAGACCCAGTACTTC. Translated, it gives CASSLGGLGGETQYF.

The J gene is TRBJ1-1, the V gene TRBV10-2, with D tentatively TRBD1 (5 bases). The germline V and J ends were trimmed by 5 bases and 11 bases, with 12 bases remaining between them. The CDR3 is made up of 11 amino acids. CDR1 and CDR2 from the germline V gene are WSHSY and SAAADI. CDR3 nucleotides: TGCGCCAGCAGTAAACAGGATTACGCTTTCTTT. Encoded protein: CASSKQDYAFF.

J is TRBJ1-2 and V is TRBV4-3; D remains ambiguous. Deletions cut 0 bases from V and 6 bases from J, with 8 bases between. The germline V gene has CDR1 LGHNA and CDR2 YSLEER. There are 13 residues in the CDR3. The CDR3 DNA reads as TGCGCCAGCAGCCAAGAAAGTGTAAATGGCTACACCTTC. This gives the protein CASSQESVNGYTF.

This clone appeared a few times. The genes are TRBV29-1 and TRBJ1-4; 7 bases align to TRBD1. Germline V gene lookup returns CDR1 SQVTM and CDR2 ANQGSEA. V shed 7 bases, J shed 8 bases, and the junction held 10 bases outside the gene matches. The CDR3 length is 13 residues. CDR3 loop: CSAQTGRGEKLFF. The CDR3 DNA sequence: TGCAGCGCGCAGACAGGGAGAGGGGAAAAACTGTTTTTT.

The V gene is TRBV12-5, the J gene TRBJ2-7; no reliable D call. The CDR3 contains 12 residues. Germline CDR1 and CDR2: LGHNT and FRNRAP. Trimming took off 0 bases at V and 5 bases at J, with 5 bases between the two ends. The CDR3 region is CASGLVADEQYF. CDR3 coding DNA: TGTGCTAGTGGTTTGGTTGCGGACGAGCAGTACTTC.

This clone was seen once. The V gene is TRBV4-2, the J gene TRBJ2-2; TRBD1 matches at 8 bases. Germline V CDR1 and CDR2: LGHNA, YNFKEQ. Trimming at V came to 0 bases and at J to 5 bases, leaving 5 bases not matched to a gene. CDR3 length equals 16 residues. The CDR3 here is CASSQEDRGGTGELFF. As DNA, the CDR3 is TGTGCCAGCAGCCAAGAAGACAGGGGAGGTACCGGGGAGCTGTTTTTT.

The chain joins TRBV10-3 to TRBJ2-3; 10 bases map to TRBD1. Germline V lookup: CDR1 ENHRY, CDR2 SYGVKD. Trimming took 3 bases from V and 5 from J; bases not matched to a gene: 8. The CDR3 spans 16 residues. The CDR3 DNA follows: TGTGCCATCAGTGACTCAGCGACAGGGGGCGGAGATACGCAGTATTTT. Translated, it gives CAISDSATGGGDTQYF.

J is TRBJ1-1 and V is TRBV6-2 or TRBV6-3, with a possible D match to TRBD1 (5 bases). V dropped 2 bases and J dropped 0 bases, with 7 bases sitting between them. Germline V gene data show CDR1 as MNHEY and CDR2 as SVGEGT. The CDR3 extends over 14 amino acids. CDR3 region: CASSYGTLNTEAFF. CDR3 bases: TGTGCCAGCAGTTACGGGACTCTGAACACTGAAGCTTTCTTT.

The chain is built from TRBV12-3 or TRBV12-4 and TRBJ1-1; no clear D gene. The CDR3 consists of 11 residues. V gave up 3 bases and J gave up 5 bases, with 4 bases separating them. CDR3 sequence (DNA): TGTGCCAGCAGTTTGAGTACTGAAGCTTTCTTT. Its protein is CASSLSTEAFF.

As DNA, the CDR3 is TGTGCCAGCTCACCAGTTCAGGGGGGTACTGAAGCTTTCTTT. Translated, it gives CASSPVQGGTEAFF. V gene TRBV18 combines with J gene TRBJ1-1; 7 nucleotides match TRBD1. CDR1 and CDR2 (germline): KGHSH, LQKENI. The V segment lost 2 bases and the J segment 5 bases; nucleotides outside the gene matches: 5. The CDR3 totals 14 residues.

The gene calls are TRBV7-9 and TRBJ1-1; D gene uncertain. Germline V gene data show CDR1 as SEHNR and CDR2 as FQNEAQ (reference sequence). The V end was cut by 3 bases, the J end by 4 bases, with 9 bases between. There are 13 residues in the CDR3. The CDR3 loop reads CASSFPLGTEAFF. CDR3 nucleotides: TGTGCCAGCAGCTTCCCACTGGGCACTGAAGCTTTCTTT.

V usage is TRBV12-3 or TRBV12-4 and J usage is TRBJ1-5, with D uncertain. With 5 bases removed from V and 7 bases from J, the gap between germline ends came to 9 bases. The length of the CDR3 is 12 residues. The CDR3 sequence: CASSILGQPQHF. CDR3 coding DNA: TGTGCCAGCAGTATACTCGGGCAGCCCCAGCATTTT.